One T cell receptor (beta chain) is described in this entry. Its antigen is not known. Sequencing libraries made from TCR beta cDNA carried unique molecular identifiers. MiXCR, run by TCRdb on the PCR reads, gives a single entry per CDR3 protein. The profile shows hundreds of thousands of distinct CDR3 sequences, 44% of them singletons. Looked up from germline, CDR1 is SGHKS and CDR2 is YYEKEE (reference sequence). The CDR3 covers 11 residues. Trimming left V 5 bases short and J 7 bases short, with 9 bases between. This specimen belongs to a study of post-analysis software for immune sequencing data. Overall study: Several disease courses (relapsing-remitting, secondary progressive and progressive-relapsing) of multiple sclerosis were included. Study-level results: F-measure co-clustering was strong for batch-matched samples. Comparison with controls showed significantly lower normalized Chao1 diversity in multiple sclerosis patients. Among roughly 5 TRBV segments more frequent in patients than controls were TRBV5-6, TRBV5-1 and TRBV20-1.

This sequence was found in a girl aged 10 to 17 with multiple sclerosis. The sequencing sample was made of blood. V is TRBV5-5 and J is TRBJ1-1; no firm D call. The CDR3 coding sequence is TGTGCCAGCAGGGTCCAAGGTGAAGCTTTCTTT. It specifies CASRVQGEAFF.